A selection of T cell receptor beta chains follows, all from one sample in a study of T cells after yellow fever vaccination. MiXCR, run by TCRdb on the 5' RACE reads, gives a single entry per CDR3 protein. Of some 49,000 distinct CDR3 sequences in the sample, around 6.5% were seen once. The material sequenced was PBMCs, either bulk or a sorted T-cell subset (CD4+, CD8+, memory, or dextramer-sorted; not recorded which), taken 45 days after the yellow fever booster vaccination. The receptors were gathered from a man aged 25 to 40 who received the YFV17D yellow fever vaccine. CDR3s include the opening cysteine and the closing phenylalanine or tryptophan. Fields, in order: clone size, D gene, V gene, J gene, CDR3 protein, CDR3 DNA. D genes are given only for firm matches. Some rows mark clone size as missing; the rest say once, few, many or name a class of expanded clone.

>many|TRBD1|TRBV6-1|TRBJ1-6
CASSDRTGNSPLHF
TGTGCCAGCAGTGATCGGACAGGGAACTCACCCCTCCACTTT
>-|-|TRBV12-3/TRBV12-4|TRBJ1-6
CASSHRSSGAYNSPLHF
TGTGCCAGCAGCCACCGGAGCTCGGGCGCCTATAATTCACCCCTCCACTTT
>many|-|TRBV12-3/TRBV12-4|TRBJ2-7
CASRRAFYEQYF
TGTGCCAGCAGGCGGGCCTTCTACGAGCAGTACTTC
>few|-|TRBV19|TRBJ1-1
CASSSRQLEAFF
TGTGCCAGTAGTTCCCGACAGCTTGAAGCTTTCTTT
>-|-|TRBV4-3|TRBJ1-1
CASSQETTTNTEAFF
TGCGCCAGCAGCCAAGAGACCACGACGAACACTGAAGCTTTCTTT
>-|-|TRBV27|TRBJ1-4
CASQPQGRTNEKLFF
TGTGCCAGCCAGCCTCAAGGCCGAACTAATGAAAAACTGTTTTTT
>many|-|TRBV4-3|TRBJ2-5
CASSPYVRFQETQYF
TGCGCCAGCAGCCCGTACGTCCGATTCCAAGAGACCCAGTACTTC
>many|-|TRBV3-1|TRBJ2-1
CASSQPPSPSAAYNEQFF
TGTGCCAGCAGCCAACCGCCCTCTCCTAGCGCCGCCTACAATGAGCAGTTCTTC
>few|-|TRBV12-3/TRBV12-4|TRBJ1-3
CASSLTLVGNTIYF
TGTGCCAGCAGTTTGACCCTTGTTGGTAACACCATATATTTT
>-|-|TRBV29-1|TRBJ2-7
CSVVSLQREQQYF
TGCAGCGTTGTTAGTCTCCAACGTGAGCAGCAGTACTTC
>few|-|TRBV6-2/TRBV6-3|TRBJ2-3
CASSYRREDTQYF
TGTGCCAGCAGTTACCGCAGGGAAGATACGCAGTATTTT
>many|-|TRBV20-1|TRBJ1-4
CSARDGGPYEKLFF
TGCAGTGCTAGAGATGGGGGGCCCTATGAAAAACTGTTTTTT
>many|-|TRBV20-1|TRBJ2-7
CSAGRTAQEQYF
TGCAGTGCGGGAAGGACTGCCCAAGAGCAGTACTTC
>many|-|TRBV29-1|TRBJ2-6
CSVGPRSSGANVLTF
TGCAGCGTTGGTCCAAGGAGCTCTGGGGCCAACGTCCTGACTTTC
>few|-|TRBV18|TRBJ1-2
CASSPETVNYGYTF
TGTGCCAGCTCACCGGAGACAGTAAACTATGGCTACACCTTC
>many|-|TRBV20-1|TRBJ2-2
CSARKGDTGELFF
TGCAGTGCTAGAAAGGGGGACACCGGGGAGCTGTTTTTT
>few|TRBD2|TRBV10-3|TRBJ2-1
CAISAGTSGSGNEQFF
TGTGCCATCAGTGCCGGGACTAGCGGGAGTGGTAATGAGCAGTTCTTC
>few|-|TRBV11-2|TRBJ2-7
CASSLAREQYF
TGTGCCAGCAGCTTAGCACGGGAGCAGTACTTC
>once|-|TRBV11-2|TRBJ2-2
CASTLLDRRAGRTGELFF
TGTGCCAGCACCCTCCTAGACAGGCGAGCGGGTCGAACCGGGGAGCTGTTTTTT
>-|-|TRBV30|TRBJ1-4
CAWSGLGGDEKLFF
TGTGCCTGGAGTGGACTGGGGGGAGATGAAAAACTGTTTTTT
>many|-|TRBV20-1|TRBJ1-5
CSAHSGSNQPQHF
TGCAGTGCGCATTCGGGGAGCAATCAGCCCCAGCATTTT
>-|TRBD2|TRBV27|TRBJ2-3
CASSPGTSGSTDTQYF
TGTGCCAGCAGTCCTGGGACTAGCGGGAGCACAGATACGCAGTATTTT
>few|-|TRBV20-1|TRBJ2-3
CSARDRERSDTQYF
TGCAGTGCTAGGGATCGGGAGAGGTCAGATACGCAGTATTTT
>many|TRBD2|TRBV7-3|TRBJ2-1
CASSSSGRLNEQFF
TGTGCCAGCAGCTCTAGCGGGAGGCTCAATGAGCAGTTCTTC
>-|TRBD2|TRBV9|TRBJ2-1
CASSPSGSNEQFF
TGTGCCAGCAGCCCTAGCGGGAGCAATGAGCAGTTCTTC
>few|TRBD1|TRBV5-6|TRBJ2-4
CASSPTTGADIQYF
TGTGCCAGCAGCCCGACGACAGGGGCGGACATTCAGTACTTC
>-|-|TRBV6-2/TRBV6-3|TRBJ2-1
CASSYGPLQFF
TGTGCCAGCAGTTACGGGCCTTTACAGTTCTTC
>-|-|TRBV24-1|TRBJ2-3
CATSDLRTQYF
TGTGCCACCAGTGATTTGCGTACGCAGTATTTT
>many|-|TRBV28|TRBJ1-3
CASSSGTDTIYF
TGTGCCAGCAGTTCCGGGACGGACACCATATATTTT
>many|-|TRBV20-1|TRBJ2-5
CSAQYRGLTQYF
TGCAGTGCACAATACAGGGGACTGACCCAGTACTTC
>many|-|TRBV28|TRBJ2-2
CASSPQGELFF
TGTGCCAGCAGCCCACAAGGGGAGCTGTTTTTT
>-|TRBD1|TRBV10-1|TRBJ2-2
CASSRNRGQGGELFF
TGCGCCAGCAGTAGAAACAGGGGGCAGGGCGGGGAGCTGTTTTTT
>-|TRBD2|TRBV10-3|TRBJ2-5
CAIGINPWTSGTNAKTQYF
TGTGCCATCGGAATAAACCCTTGGACTAGCGGGACCAACGCAAAGACCCAGTACTTC
>many|-|TRBV12-3/TRBV12-4|TRBJ1-3
CASSLVSAFSGNTIYF
TGTGCCAGCAGTTTAGTATCGGCCTTCTCTGGAAACACCATATATTTT
>many|-|TRBV10-3|TRBJ2-1
CAIRPDSSYNEQFF
TGTGCCATCAGGCCGGATAGCTCCTACAATGAGCAGTTCTTC
>many|TRBD2|TRBV12-3/TRBV12-4|TRBJ2-1
CASSFGTSGTEQFF
TGTGCCAGCAGTTTCGGGACTAGCGGCACTGAGCAGTTCTTC
>-|-|TRBV7-2|TRBJ2-5
CASSLHGGKETQYF
TGTGCCAGCAGCTTACATGGCGGGAAGGAGACCCAGTACTTC
>many|-|TRBV6-2/TRBV6-3|TRBJ2-7
CASWGHRSYEQYF
TGTGCCAGCTGGGGACACCGCTCCTACGAGCAGTACTTC
>many|-|TRBV28|TRBJ2-3
CASTFTDTQYF
TGTGCCAGCACCTTCACAGATACGCAGTATTTT
>many|-|TRBV27|TRBJ1-2
CASSSRGNYGYTF
TGTGCCAGCAGTTCCCGGGGCAACTATGGCTACACCTTC
>many|-|TRBV12-3/TRBV12-4|TRBJ1-4
CASSSTGTRVEKLFF
TGTGCCAGCAGTTCAACCGGGACCCGGGTAGAGAAACTGTTTTTT
>-|TRBD2|TRBV7-7|TRBJ2-1
CASSLESPGTSGRANEQFF
TGTGCTAGCAGCTTAGAGAGCCCCGGGACTAGCGGGAGGGCGAATGAGCAGTTCTTC
>-|TRBD2|TRBV7-6|TRBJ2-1
CASSFLGATSGYYNEQFF
TGTGCCAGCAGCTTCCTCGGAGCGACTAGCGGGTACTACAATGAGCAGTTCTTC
>many|TRBD2|TRBV30|TRBJ2-1
CAWSPPLAGGYNEQFF
TGTGCCTGGAGCCCCCCCCTAGCGGGAGGCTACAATGAGCAGTTCTTC
>many|TRBD2|TRBV28|TRBJ2-7
CASSPTGLASYEQYF
TGTGCCAGCAGTCCTACGGGACTAGCCTCCTACGAGCAGTACTTC
>many|-|TRBV6-1|TRBJ2-5
CASGGEETQYF
TGTGCCAGCGGCGGAGAAGAGACCCAGTACTTC
>-|TRBD1|TRBV6-5|TRBJ1-4
CASRPGQGMGKLFF
TGTGCCAGCAGACCGGGACAGGGGATGGGCAAACTGTTTTTT
>few|-|TRBV20-1|TRBJ2-2
CSARELSRDTGELFF
TGCAGTGCTAGAGAATTATCTAGAGACACCGGGGAGCTGTTTTTT
>-|TRBD1|TRBV29-1|TRBJ1-2
CSVVQTGEYGYTF
TGCAGCGTAGTACAGACAGGGGAATATGGCTACACCTTC
>many|-|TRBV18|TRBJ1-2
CASSPYRDRGYTF
TGTGCCAGCTCACCCTACAGGGATCGAGGCTACACCTTC
>many|-|TRBV20-1|TRBJ2-1
CSAREHGGEQFF
TGCAGTGCTAGAGAACACGGCGGTGAGCAGTTCTTC